This entry describes one T cell receptor beta chain. Sequenced by immunoSEQ multiplex PCR; TCRdb stores in-frame clones only, minus some. The sample contains about 130,000 clones, 70% to 90% of which appear only once. These data originate in a study of blood T cell repertoires in COVID-19. The CDR3 sequence is 15 residues long. Per germline, CDR1 LGHDT and CDR2 YNNKEL (reference sequence). Germline trimming cut 4 bases from V and 6 bases from J; bases unmatched to any gene: 8. The sample taken for sequencing was peripheral blood. This TCR was sampled from a woman aged 50 to 65 who had recovered from COVID-19. The chain recombines TRBV3-1 (or the pseudogene TRBV3-2) with TRBJ2-7; 11 bases are a match to TRBD2. This chain's CDR3 is CASSPRLAGWLEQYF. In DNA, the CDR3 is TGTGCCAGCAGCCCCAGACTAGCGGGATGGCTCGAGCAGTACTTC.